The 2 T cell receptor beta chains below come from one sample, sequenced in a study of shared clonotypes between healthy human individuals. The protocol was immunoSEQ multiplex PCR, while the TCRdb copy is restricted to in-frame clones and leaves out a portion. The repertoire holds 2,500,000 or so clones, with about 90% as singletons. The sample comprised naive CD4+ T cells from PBMCs. Subset here: CD45RA+ positively selected. The receptors were sampled from a man younger than 30 in good health. Some clones in this sample may be carry-over from other donors' samples.

As to this clone: The sample has other DNA sequences that encode this CDR3 too. CDR3 nucleotide sequence: TGCGCCAGCAGCTTGGTCGCGGGACCGACTTACAATGAGCAGTTCTTC. It is translated as CASSLVAGPTYNEQFF. The V call is TRBV5-1, the J call TRBJ2-1; possible D gene TRBD2, 6 bases. The CDR3 has 16 amino acids. Germline loops: CDR1 SGHRS, CDR2 YFSETQ. V was cut by 0 bases and J by 4 bases, with 14 bases left in between.

The chain has TRBV7-8 and TRBJ1-2; 9 bases agree with TRBD1. The germline CDR1 and CDR2 sequences are SGHVS and FQNEAQ. The J segment lost 7 bases and the V segment lost 2 bases, leaving 11 bases of the junction unmatched. The CDR3 runs 16 residues. Here the CDR3 DNA reads TGTGCCAGCAGCTTATCATACGACAGGGGGAGAGGTGGCTACACCTTC. It is translated as CASSLSYDRGRGGYTF.